These 16 T cell receptor beta chains originate from one sample sequenced in a study of blood T cells in healthy people across ages. It was with a sample-barcoded 5' primer and a J-beta primer mix that a second PCR of about 7 to 12 cycles was run. TCRdb passed the 5' RACE reads through MiXCR, listing each CDR3 protein once. The table shows about 640,000 distinct CDR3 sequences, with about 53% occurring only once. The sample was blood. The receptors shown here come from a man between 60 and 75 years old in good health.

CDR3 protein: CASSSATPIIGGANVLTF. CDR3 nucleotides: TGTGCCAGCAGTTCGGCCACTCCTATAATAGGGGGGGCCAACGTCCTGACTTTC. This chain connects TRBV27 to TRBJ2-6; unclear D gene. V was shortened by 4 bases and J by 4 bases, with 20 bases between the two germline ends. The CDR3 loop spans 18 amino acids. Germline assignment: CDR1 MNHEY and CDR2 SMNVEV (reference sequence).

The chain links TRBV2 to TRBJ1-5; D is ambiguous. V lost 6 bases to trimming and J lost 4 bases, with 16 bases between them. CDR3 size: 15 residues. Germline CDR1 is SNHLY and CDR2 is FYNNEI. The CDR3 loop is CASRTGRTGNQPQHF. CDR3 DNA sequence: TGTGCCAGCAGGACGGGCAGGACGGGGAATCAGCCCCAGCATTTT.

This clonotype was observed many times. The rearrangement joins TRBV5-6 to TRBJ2-4; no clear D. V was cut by 0 bases and J by 1 base, with 8 bases left in between. The CDR3 has 15 residues. CDR1 and CDR2 from the germline V gene are SGHDT and YYEEEE. CDR3 region: CASSLAGQAKNIQYF. The DNA of the CDR3 is TGTGCCAGCAGCTTGGCCGGGCAGGCCAAAAACATTCAGTACTTC.

The V gene is TRBV10-3, the J gene TRBJ2-5, with D possibly TRBD1 on 5 matching bases. Germline V gene sequence: CDR1 ENHRY, CDR2 SYGVKD. The V gene lost 9 bases and the J gene lost 4 bases, with 9 bases spanning the gap. The CDR3 is made up of 11 amino acids. CDR3 in amino acids: CAMGLGETQYF. In DNA form, the CDR3 reads TGTGCCATGGGGCTTGGAGAGACCCAGTACTTC.

This clonotype was observed a few times. This sequence joins TRBV18 and TRBJ2-7, with 8 bases lining up with TRBD1. The CDR3 is 14 residues long. Germline lookup yields CDR1 KGHSH and CDR2 LQKENI. J lost 5 bases, V lost 8 bases, and 11 bases had no gene match. Here the CDR3 reads CASAVAGGYHEQYF. CDR3 DNA sequence: TGTGCCAGCGCCGTTGCAGGGGGCTATCACGAGCAGTACTTC.

This clonotype was found a few times. The gene calls are TRBV21-1 and TRBJ2-7; the DNA was not used to check the table's D call, TRBD1. TRBV21-1 is recorded as a pseudogene. This CDR3 contains 16 residues. The CDR3: CASSTCPGGRCYEQYF. The CDR3 region has the DNA TGTGCCAGCAGCACTTGCCCTGGGGGCCGGTGCTACGAGCAGTACTTC.

The chain recombines TRBV7-2 with TRBJ2-3; the match to TRBD1 covers 7 bases. The CDR3 covers 15 residues. V lost 4 bases, J lost 0 bases, and 4 bases stayed unmatched. Germline V gene sequence: CDR1 SGHTA, CDR2 FQGNSA. CDR3: CASSYDRVSTDTQYF. CDR3 nucleotides: TGTGCCAGCAGCTACGACAGGGTTAGCACAGATACGCAGTATTTT.

The table lists this clonotype with a count of one. The J gene is TRBJ2-1, the V gene TRBV10-1; D could derive from TRBD1 or TRBD2 (6 bases each). Trimming took 6 bases from V and 9 from J, leaving 9 bases between them. Germline V lookup: CDR1 WNHNN, CDR2 SYGVQD (reference sequence). The CDR3 is made up of 11 amino acids. CDR3 loop: CASSGGLEQFF. CDR3 DNA: TGCGCCAGCAGCGGGGGCCTTGAGCAGTTCTTC.

The chain recombines TRBV6-6 with TRBJ1-2; D unclear. The CDR3 has 12 residues. Germline V gene sequence: CDR1 MNHNY, CDR2 SVGAGI (reference sequence). Trimming pared 6 bases from V and 0 bases from J, leaving 5 bases between. The CDR3 loop reads CASSDPNYGYTF. The DNA for the CDR3 is TGTGCCAGCAGCGACCCTAACTATGGCTACACCTTC.

The chain joins TRBV12-3 or TRBV12-4 to TRBJ2-7, with D perhaps matching TRBD2 (5 bases). V lost 3 bases and J 0 bases, leaving 12 bases between the germline ends. This CDR3 has 15 residues. The CDR3 reads CASSFVTGISYEQYF. In DNA form, the CDR3 reads TGTGCCAGCAGTTTTGTGACGGGAATCTCCTACGAGCAGTACTTC.

The gene calls are TRBV5-5 and TRBJ2-7; 9 nucleotides match TRBD2. This CDR3 is 15 amino acids long. Germline V gene data show CDR1 as SGHKS and CDR2 as YYEKEE (reference sequence). The V gene end was trimmed by 0 bases and the J gene end by 3 bases; junction bases not matched to a gene: 4. CDR3 amino acids: CASSLGLAECYEQYF. Written as DNA, the CDR3 is TGTGCCAGCAGCTTGGGACTAGCGGAATGCTACGAGCAGTACTTC. The entire variable domain, with the rest obtained from reference TRBV5-5 and TRBJ2-7, is as follows: DAGVTQSPTHLIKTRGQQVTLRCSPISGHKSVSWYQQVLGQGPQFIFQYYEKEERGRGNFPDRFSARQFPNYSSELNVNALLLGDSALYLCASSLGLAECYEQYFGPGTRLTVT.

As to this clonotype: A junction end diverges from the germline sequence, so it may reflect a read error. J is TRBJ2-5 and V is TRBV5-1, with D possibly matching TRBD2 (6 bases). The CDR3 length is 16 residues. Germline V CDR1 and CDR2: SGHRS, YFSETQ. The CDR3 sequence is CASSPDSGGARETQHF. DNA of the CDR3: TGCGCCAGCAGCCCAGACTCTGGCGGGGCAAGGGAGACCCAGCACTTC.

Of note for this clonotype: The junction differs from germline at one of its ends, possibly a read error. The chain carries TRBV12-3 or TRBV12-4 and TRBJ2-3; D is possibly TRBD1 or TRBD2 (7 bases each). The CDR3 loop spans 13 amino acids. The CDR3 is CAGSRQGGDTQYF. The CDR3 region has the DNA TGTGCCGGCAGCCGACAGGGAGGGGATACGCAGTATTTT.

The rearrangement joins TRBV25-1 to TRBJ2-4; possibly TRBD1 or TRBD2 for D (6 bases each). The CDR3 sequence is 16 residues long. CDR1 and CDR2 (germline): MGHDK, SYGVNS. Trimming took 1 base from V and 13 from J, leaving 23 bases between them. The CDR3 loop is CASSELGGVAGGEQYF. In nucleotides, the CDR3 is TGTGCCAGCAGTGAATTAGGGGGAGTCGCAGGCGGGGAGCAGTACTTC.

The chain carries TRBV5-6 and TRBJ2-5, with unresolved D. V was trimmed by 7 bases and J by 5 bases, leaving 18 bases between them. This CDR3 spans 14 amino acids. CDR1 SGHDT and CDR2 YYEEEE come from the germline V gene. This chain's CDR3 is CASGPRASRETQYF. CDR3 sequence (DNA): TGTGCCAGCGGCCCCCGGGCTAGTCGGGAGACCCAGTACTTC.

This clonotype was found once. The chain combines TRBV28 with TRBJ2-7; D not resolved. The V and J ends lost 2 bases and 7 bases respectively, with 21 bases between them. CDR3 length: 16 residues. Germline CDR1 reads MDHEN; CDR2 reads SYDVKM. CDR3 residues: CASSLNSMASLGEQYF. The CDR3, as DNA: TGTGCCAGCAGTTTAAATTCCATGGCCTCCCTGGGGGAGCAGTACTTC.